This TCR beta chain appears in the sequencing data of a study of blood T cell repertoires in COVID-19. Cohorts were assigned according to the clinical history that participants reported. Symptom resolution, clearance, or two negative PCRs marked donors in Cohort 3 as recovered. The method was immunoSEQ multiplex PCR; TCRdb's version includes in-frame clones alone and lacks a portion of them. The sample holds around 250,000 clones, approximately 86% seen once. Germline V gene sequence: CDR1 MDHEN, CDR2 SYDVKM. The CDR3 loop spans 15 amino acids. The V segment lost 6 bases and the J segment 5 bases; nucleotides outside the gene matches: 9.

This TCR derives from a woman between 45 and 60 years old who had recovered from COVID-19. The chain is built from TRBV28 and TRBJ1-2; 10 bases fit TRBD1. The source material was PBMCs or T cells enriched from blood (not recorded which). Here the CDR3 reads CASRRWGTGDYGYTF. Written as DNA, the CDR3 is TGTGCCAGCAGGAGATGGGGGACAGGGGATTATGGCTACACCTTC.